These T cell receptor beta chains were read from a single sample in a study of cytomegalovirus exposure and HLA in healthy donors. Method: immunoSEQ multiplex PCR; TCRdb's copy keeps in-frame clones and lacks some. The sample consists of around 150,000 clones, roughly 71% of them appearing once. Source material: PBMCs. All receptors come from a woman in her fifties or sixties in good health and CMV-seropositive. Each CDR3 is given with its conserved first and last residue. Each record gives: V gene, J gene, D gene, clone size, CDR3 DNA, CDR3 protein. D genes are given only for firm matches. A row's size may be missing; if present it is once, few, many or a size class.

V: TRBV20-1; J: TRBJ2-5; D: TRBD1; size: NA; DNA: TGCAGTGCTAGAGATAAACAGGGGCAGTACTTC; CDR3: CSARDKQGQYF
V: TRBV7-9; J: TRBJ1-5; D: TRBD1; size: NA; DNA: TGTGCCAGCAGCTATGGAACAGGGGGGGGACAGCCCCAGCATTTT; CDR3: CASSYGTGGGQPQHF
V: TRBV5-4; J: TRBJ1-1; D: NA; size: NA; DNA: TGTGCCAGCAGCTCCCTCGGGACAACGAACACTGAAGCTTTCTTT; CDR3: CASSSLGTTNTEAFF
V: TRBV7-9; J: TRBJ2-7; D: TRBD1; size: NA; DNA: TGTGCCAGCAGCTTAGCCCGGACAGGGCAGTACTTC; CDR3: CASSLARTGQYF
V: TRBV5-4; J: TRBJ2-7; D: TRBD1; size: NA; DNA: TGTGCCAGCAGCTCCGGACAGGGCTTCCACGAGCAGTACTTC; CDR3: CASSSGQGFHEQYF
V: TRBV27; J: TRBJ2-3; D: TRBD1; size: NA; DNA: TGTGCCAGCAGTTTAACGGACAGGGTCATTACAGATACGCAGTATTTT; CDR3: CASSLTDRVITDTQYF
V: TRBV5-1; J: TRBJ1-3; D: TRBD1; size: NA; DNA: TGCGCCAGCAGTGAGACAGGGGGAAACACCATATATTTT; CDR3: CASSETGGNTIYF
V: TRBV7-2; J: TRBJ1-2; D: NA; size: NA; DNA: TGTGCCAGCAGCTGGCAGGGTAACGGCTATGGCTACACCTTC; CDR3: CASSWQGNGYGYTF
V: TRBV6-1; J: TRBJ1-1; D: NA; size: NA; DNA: TGTGCCAGCAGTGAGTTTCCGGACACTGAAGCTTTCTTT; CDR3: CASSEFPDTEAFF
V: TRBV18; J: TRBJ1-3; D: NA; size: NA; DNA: TGTGCCAGCTCACCAGGAATGACAGCCTCTGGAAACACCATATATTTT; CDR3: CASSPGMTASGNTIYF
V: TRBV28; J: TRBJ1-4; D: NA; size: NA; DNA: TGTGCCAGCAGTGCCCGGGGGGCCTCCACTAATGAAAAACTGTTTTTT; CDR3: CASSARGASTNEKLFF
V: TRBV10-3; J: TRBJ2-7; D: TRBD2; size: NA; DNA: TGTGCCATCAGTGCGGGAGGGAGCCCCCGCGAGCAGTACTTC; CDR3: CAISAGGSPREQYF
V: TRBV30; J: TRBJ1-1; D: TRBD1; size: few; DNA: TGTGCCTGGACCCCAGGGGGCGCGGGGAACACTGAAGCTTTCTTT; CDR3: CAWTPGGAGNTEAFF
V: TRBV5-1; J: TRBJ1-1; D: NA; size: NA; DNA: TGCGCCAGCAGCTTGGGCAGCGAGGACACTGAAGCTTTCTTT; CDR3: CASSLGSEDTEAFF
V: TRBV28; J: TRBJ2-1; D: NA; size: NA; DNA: TGTGCCAGCACCCAACAATTCTCCTACAATGAGCAGTTCTTC; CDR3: CASTQQFSYNEQFF
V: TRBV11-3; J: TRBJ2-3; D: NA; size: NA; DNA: TGTGCCAGCAGCTTAGACAAAAGCACAGATACGCAGTATTTT; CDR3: CASSLDKSTDTQYF
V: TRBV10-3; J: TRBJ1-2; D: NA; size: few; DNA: TGTGCCATCAGCTATGCAGGGGCCATCGGCTACACCTTC; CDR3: CAISYAGAIGYTF